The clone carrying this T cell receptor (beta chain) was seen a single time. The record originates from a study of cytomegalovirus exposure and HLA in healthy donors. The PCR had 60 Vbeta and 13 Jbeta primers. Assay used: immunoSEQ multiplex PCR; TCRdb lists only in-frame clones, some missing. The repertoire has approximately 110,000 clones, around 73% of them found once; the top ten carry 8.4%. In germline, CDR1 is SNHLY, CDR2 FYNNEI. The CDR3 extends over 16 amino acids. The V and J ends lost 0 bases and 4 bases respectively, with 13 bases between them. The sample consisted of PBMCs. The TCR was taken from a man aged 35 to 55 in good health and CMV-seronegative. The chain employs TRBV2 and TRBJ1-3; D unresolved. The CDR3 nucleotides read TGTGCCAGCAGTGAAGCCGTGGGGAGATTGGGAAACACCATATATTTT. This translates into CASSEAVGRLGNTIYF.